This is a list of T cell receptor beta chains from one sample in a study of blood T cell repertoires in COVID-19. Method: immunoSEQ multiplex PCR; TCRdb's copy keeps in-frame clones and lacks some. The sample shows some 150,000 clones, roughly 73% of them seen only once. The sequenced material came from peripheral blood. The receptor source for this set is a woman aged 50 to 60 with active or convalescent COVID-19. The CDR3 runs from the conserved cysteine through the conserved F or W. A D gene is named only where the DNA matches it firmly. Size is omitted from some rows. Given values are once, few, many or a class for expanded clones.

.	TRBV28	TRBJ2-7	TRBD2	TGTGCCAGCCCCCCCCTTCGACTTAGCGGGAGCCCCTACGAGCAGTACTTC	CASPPLRLSGSPYEQYF
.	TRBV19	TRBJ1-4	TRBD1	TGTGCCAGTGCACCCGGGACAGCTTATGAAAAACTGTTTTTT	CASAPGTAYEKLFF
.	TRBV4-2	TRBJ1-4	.	TGTGCCAGCAGCCAAGACGAGGGGTCGGGAGGGGGTATGGAAAAACTGTTTTTT	CASSQDEGSGGGMEKLFF
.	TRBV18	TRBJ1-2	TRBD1	TGTGCCAGCTCTCTAATTGACAGGGACTATGGCTACACCTTC	CASSLIDRDYGYTF
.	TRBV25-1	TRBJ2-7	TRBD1	TGTGCCAGCAGTGAATCAGGGGGCAGGGGCTACGAGCAGTACTTC	CASSESGGRGYEQYF
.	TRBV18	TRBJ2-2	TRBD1	TGTGCCAGCTCACCCGGACAGGCGAACACCGGGGAGCTGTTTTTT	CASSPGQANTGELFF
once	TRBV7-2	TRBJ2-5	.	TGTGCCAGCAGCCCCCGTCCCCACCGGGGGACCCAGTACTTC	CASSPRPHRGTQYF
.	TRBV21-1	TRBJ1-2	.	TGTGCCAGCAGCAAAGCAGGAGACAAGGGGCTCTATGGCTACACCTTC	CASSKAGDKGLYGYTF
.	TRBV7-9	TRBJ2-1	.	TGTGCCAGCAGCCCCTCCAATGAGCAGTTCTTC	CASSPSNEQFF
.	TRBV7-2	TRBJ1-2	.	TGTGCCAGCAGCTCGGGTGGGGCATATGGCTACACCTTC	CASSSGGAYGYTF
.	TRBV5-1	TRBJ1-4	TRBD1	TGCGCCAGCAGCCGACAGGGGGCAGATGAAAAACTGTTTTTT	CASSRQGADEKLFF
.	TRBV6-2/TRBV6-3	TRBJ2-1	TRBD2	TGTGCCAGCAGCCCAGCGGGGGACAATGAGCAGTTCTTC	CASSPAGDNEQFF
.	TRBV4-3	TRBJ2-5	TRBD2	TGCGCCAGCAGCCAAACCGGGAGGAAGACCCAGTACTTC	CASSQTGRKTQYF
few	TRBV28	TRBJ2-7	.	TGTGCCAGCAGTTACCCGGGATCCACCTACGAGCAGTACTTC	CASSYPGSTYEQYF
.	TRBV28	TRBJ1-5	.	TGTGCCAGCAGGTCCATCAGCAATCAGCCCCAGCATTTT	CASRSISNQPQHF
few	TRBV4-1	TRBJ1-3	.	TGCGCCAGCAGCCAAGATAACCAGATGGCCTCTGGAAACACCATATATTTT	CASSQDNQMASGNTIYF
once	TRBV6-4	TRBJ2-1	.	TGTGCCAGCAGGGGGGGACAGTACAATGAGCAGTTCTTC	CASRGGQYNEQFF
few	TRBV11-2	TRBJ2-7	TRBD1	TGTGCCAGCAGCAAAAACAGGGGGCCCTACGAGCAGTACTTC	CASSKNRGPYEQYF
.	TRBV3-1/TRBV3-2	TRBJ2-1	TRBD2	TGTGCCAGCAGCCAAGATTGGCGACTAGCGGCCCGTAAGAGGAACAATGAGCAGTTCTTC	CASSQDWRLAARKRNNEQFF
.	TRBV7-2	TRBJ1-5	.	TGTGCCAGCGGCACAGAGGGCCGCAATCAGCCCCAGCATTTT	CASGTEGRNQPQHF
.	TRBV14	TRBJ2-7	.	TGTGCCAGCAGCCAAGATCTGGCCAGGTACGAGCAGTACTTC	CASSQDLARYEQYF
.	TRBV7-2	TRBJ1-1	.	TGTGCCAGCACCCTAGGGGGAGACAGACTCACTGAAGCTTTCTTT	CASTLGGDRLTEAFF
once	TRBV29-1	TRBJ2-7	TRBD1	TGCAGCGTAGGGACAGGGTATCGGCACGAGCAGTACTTC	CSVGTGYRHEQYF
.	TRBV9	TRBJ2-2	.	TGTGCCAGCAGCGTAGGAGCGGACGGGGAGCTGTTTTTT	CASSVGADGELFF
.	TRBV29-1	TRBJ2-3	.	TGCAGCGTTGAAGCTAGTGGCCTAGGGGGCACAGATACGCAGTATTTT	CSVEASGLGGTDTQYF
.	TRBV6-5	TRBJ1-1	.	TGTGCCAGCAGTCGAGACAGGATGAACACTGAAGCTTTCTTT	CASSRDRMNTEAFF
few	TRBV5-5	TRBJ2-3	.	TGTGCCAGCAGCCTGTCTCCGGGAGAGACAGATACGCAGTATTTT	CASSLSPGETDTQYF
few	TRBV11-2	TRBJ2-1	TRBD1	TGTGCCAGCAGCTTAGGGGGACAGAAAGGGAATGAGCAGTTCTTC	CASSLGGQKGNEQFF
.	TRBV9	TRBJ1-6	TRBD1	TGTGCCAGCAGCGAAGGACAGGGGTTCCCCTATAATTCACCCCTCCACTTT	CASSEGQGFPYNSPLHF
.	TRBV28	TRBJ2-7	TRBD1	TGTGCCAGCAGAAGGGACAGCCAAGGTGAGCAGTACTTC	CASRRDSQGEQYF
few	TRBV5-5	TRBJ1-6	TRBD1	TGTGCCAGCAGCGCCGCCGGGACAGCTTATAATTCACCCCTCCACTTT	CASSAAGTAYNSPLHF
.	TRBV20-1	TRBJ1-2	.	TGCAGTGCTAATTATAACTATGGCTACACCTTC	CSANYNYGYTF
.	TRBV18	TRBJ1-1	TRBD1	TGTGCCAGCTCACCCGTGGGACAGCGACAAGGTGAAGCTTTCTTT	CASSPVGQRQGEAFF
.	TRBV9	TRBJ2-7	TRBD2	TGTGCCAGCAGCGTAGACGGACTAGCGGGAGGGGATGGGTTCAACGAGCAGTACTTC	CASSVDGLAGGDGFNEQYF
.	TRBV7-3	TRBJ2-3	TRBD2	TGTGCCAGCAGCTCTAGCGGCCGCACAGATACGCAGTATTTT	CASSSSGRTDTQYF
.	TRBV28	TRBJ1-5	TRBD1	TGTGCCACCCGACTCCAGGGGGTCAGCAATCAGCCCCAGCATTTT	CATRLQGVSNQPQHF
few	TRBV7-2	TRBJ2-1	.	TGTGCCAGCAGCCAACCCCCCCCTAGCTCCTACAATGAGCAGTTCTTC	CASSQPPPSSYNEQFF
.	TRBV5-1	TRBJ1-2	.	TGCGCCAGCAGCTTTGCAGGGGATGGCTACACCTTC	CASSFAGDGYTF
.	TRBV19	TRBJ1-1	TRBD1	TGTGCCAGTAGGACAACAGGGGGCCGTGGGAACACTGAAGCTTTCTTT	CASRTTGGRGNTEAFF
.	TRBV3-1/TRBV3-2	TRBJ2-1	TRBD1	TGTGCCAGCAGCCAAGATGTAGGGGGCGGCTCCTACAATGAGCAGTTCTTC	CASSQDVGGGSYNEQFF
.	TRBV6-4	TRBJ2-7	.	TGTGCCAGCAGTGACTCAGCGCGACACGGTCGGGATGGTGGCGAGCAGTACTTC	CASSDSARHGRDGGEQYF
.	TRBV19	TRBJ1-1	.	TGTGCCAGTAGTGTCAGGGGTTCTGAAGCTTTCTTT	CASSVRGSEAFF
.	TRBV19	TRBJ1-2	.	TGTGCCAGTAGTACCCCGACAGCTAACTATGGCTACACCTTC	CASSTPTANYGYTF
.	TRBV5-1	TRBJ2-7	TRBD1	TGCGCCAGCAGTTATGGACAGGGCAACGAGCAGTACTTC	CASSYGQGNEQYF
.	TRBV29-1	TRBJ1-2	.	TGCAGCGTTGAAGTCACGGACAGATACGATGGCTACACCTTC	CSVEVTDRYDGYTF
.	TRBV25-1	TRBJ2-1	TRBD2	TGTGCCAGCAGTTTAGCGGGGGGGCCCTACAATGAGCAGTTCTTC	CASSLAGGPYNEQFF
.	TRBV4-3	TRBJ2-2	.	TGCGCCAGCAGCCTTACTAGTCTCACCGGGGAGCTGTTTTTT	CASSLTSLTGELFF
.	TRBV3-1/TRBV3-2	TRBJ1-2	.	TGTGCCAGCAGCCAACGAACAGCCGCTATGGGGGCAGGCTACACCTTC	CASSQRTAAMGAGYTF
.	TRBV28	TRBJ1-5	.	TGTGCCAGCAGTTTATCACAGGGAATACAGAATCAGCCCCAGCATTTT	CASSLSQGIQNQPQHF
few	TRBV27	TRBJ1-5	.	TGTGCCAGCAGTTTCAGTTACAGGGATTATAGCAATCAGCCCCAGCATTTT	CASSFSYRDYSNQPQHF
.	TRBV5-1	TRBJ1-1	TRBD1	TGCGCCAGCAGCTTGGGGGGACAGGGGGCTGGCGGGGCTTTCTTT	CASSLGGQGAGGAFF
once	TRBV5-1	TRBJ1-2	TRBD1	TGCGCCAGCAGCACCGGACAGGGGGCGATCGGCTACACCTTC	CASSTGQGAIGYTF
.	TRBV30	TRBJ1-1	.	TGTGCCTGGAGAGTGGACAGTAACACTGAAGCTTTCTTT	CAWRVDSNTEAFF
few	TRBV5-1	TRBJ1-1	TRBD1	TGCGCCAGCAGCCAGGGGACAGCCCTAAGTCTGGACACTGAAGCTTTCTTT	CASSQGTALSLDTEAFF
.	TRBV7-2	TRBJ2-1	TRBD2	TGTGCCAGCAGCTCCGCGGGACTAGCTGGCGAGCAGTTCTTC	CASSSAGLAGEQFF
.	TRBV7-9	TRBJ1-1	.	TGTGCCAGCAGCTTATCTAAGCAAATCACCAACACTGAAGCTTTCTTT	CASSLSKQITNTEAFF
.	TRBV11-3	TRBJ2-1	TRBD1	TGTGCCAGCAGCTTGGCGGACAGGGGGCGAGGGAATGAGCAGTTCTTC	CASSLADRGRGNEQFF
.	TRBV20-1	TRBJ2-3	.	TGCAGTGCTCAACTAGTAACGCAGTATTTT	CSAQLVTQYF
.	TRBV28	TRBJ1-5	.	TGTGCCAGCAGTGTCGGGGGGGGGCCCCAGCATTTT	CASSVGGGPQHF
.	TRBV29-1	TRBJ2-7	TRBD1	TGCAGCGCTAGACAGGGGGTAAACTCCTACGAGCAGTACTTC	CSARQGVNSYEQYF